These T cell receptor beta chains were read from a single sample in a study of cytomegalovirus exposure and HLA in healthy donors. The protocol was immunoSEQ multiplex PCR, while the TCRdb copy is restricted to in-frame clones and leaves out a portion. This table holds over 150,000 clones, 70% to 80% found once. Sample: PBMCs. All receptors come from a young woman in good health and CMV-seropositive. The CDR3 runs from the conserved cysteine through the conserved F or W. The D gene is left open where the match is weak. The listing skips clone size in some rows; elsewhere it reads once, few, many or a size class.

V gene	clone size	CDR3 length	J gene	D gene	CDR3 DNA	CDR3 protein
TRBV30	-	13	TRBJ1-3	-	TGTGCCTGGAGTGTACGGGGAGGAAACACCATATATTTT	CAWSVRGGNTIYF
TRBV6-1	-	14	TRBJ2-2	-	TGTGCCAGCACCCTGAGTATTTACACCGGGGAGCTGTTTTTT	CASTLSIYTGELFF
TRBV9	once	13	TRBJ1-2	-	TGTGCCAGCAGCGTACCTGCTAGGTATGGCTACACCTTC	CASSVPARYGYTF
TRBV7-8	-	15	TRBJ1-5	TRBD1	TGTGCCAGCAGCTTAGCGGACAGGGTGGTTCAGCCCCAGCATTTT	CASSLADRVVQPQHF
TRBV5-1	-	14	TRBJ2-7	TRBD2	TGCGCCAGCGCAGGGACTAGCGGGAGAGGCGAGCAGTACTTC	CASAGTSGRGEQYF
TRBV9	-	11	TRBJ2-1	-	TGTGCCAGCAGCTCAACTTATGAGCAGTTCTTC	CASSSTYEQFF
TRBV7-8	-	18	TRBJ1-1	-	TGTGCCAGCAGCTTAAGTAGGAGGGGGGGACGGGGGGGCACTGAAGCTTTCTTT	CASSLSRRGGRGGTEAFF
TRBV15	-	15	TRBJ2-5	TRBD2	TGTGCCACCAGCATCTACGGGGGGAGAGGGGAGACCCAGTACTTC	CATSIYGGRGETQYF
TRBV28	-	12	TRBJ2-7	-	TGTGCCAGCAGTATCTACCTCGGGGAGCAGTACTTC	CASSIYLGEQYF
TRBV9	-	14	TRBJ2-1	TRBD2	TGTGCCAGCAGCGGGACTAGCGGGGACAATGAGCAGTTCTTC	CASSGTSGDNEQFF
TRBV7-2	-	15	TRBJ1-4	-	TGTGCCAGCAGCTTAGGTCCGGGGGGTCGGGAAAAACTGTTTTTT	CASSLGPGGREKLFF
TRBV9	-	18	TRBJ2-6	TRBD1	TGTGCCAGCAGCGTATTGAGGGACAGGGAAAGAGGGGCCAACGTCCTGACTTTC	CASSVLRDRERGANVLTF
TRBV10-3	few	15	TRBJ2-2	TRBD2	TGTGCCATCAGTGCGGCGGGAGGGTTCGCCGGGGAGCTGTTTTTT	CAISAAGGFAGELFF
TRBV10-1	-	16	TRBJ2-3	TRBD2	TGCGCCAGCAGTGAGTCTTCGCAGCGGGACACAGATACGCAGTATTTT	CASSESSQRDTDTQYF
TRBV6-1	few	15	TRBJ1-5	-	TGTGCCAGCAGTGAAAGCCGGACTTCAGGCCAGCCCCAGCATTTT	CASSESRTSGQPQHF
TRBV5-1	-	14	TRBJ1-4	-	TGCGCCAGCAGCTTAGGAGGGGATAGTGAAAAACTGTTTTTT	CASSLGGDSEKLFF
TRBV2	few	19	TRBJ1-5	TRBD1	TGTGCCAGCAGCCTCCTGGAGGACAGGGGGATTAATAGCAATCAGCCCCAGCATTTT	CASSLLEDRGINSNQPQHF
TRBV6-5	few	14	TRBJ2-5	-	TGTGCCAGCAGTTACTTGGCAAATCAAGAGACCCAGTACTTC	CASSYLANQETQYF
TRBV6-1	-	15	TRBJ2-5	TRBD2	TGTGCCAGCAGCCGGACTAGCGGGTACCAAGAGACCCAGTACTTC	CASSRTSGYQETQYF
TRBV28	-	16	TRBJ2-7	TRBD1	TGTGCCAGCAGTTCCCTCTCCCCCGGGACAGGTGACGAGCAGTACTTC	CASSSLSPGTGDEQYF
TRBV11-2	-	16	TRBJ2-4	TRBD1	TGTGCCAGCAGCCCCTTATCCGGGACAGGGGGAAACATTCAGTACTTC	CASSPLSGTGGNIQYF
TRBV2	-	15	TRBJ2-3	-	TGTGCCAGCAGTGAAGGCGGTAGCGTCACAGATACGCAGTATTTT	CASSEGGSVTDTQYF
TRBV5-1	-	13	TRBJ2-1	TRBD1	TGCGCCAGCAGCTCCGAGGGGGCTCGGGAGCAGTTCTTC	CASSSEGAREQFF
TRBV14	-	18	TRBJ2-6	TRBD1	TGTGCCAGCAGCCCATTAGGACAGGGAGCTACTGGGGCCAACGTCCTGACTTTC	CASSPLGQGATGANVLTF
TRBV11-2	-	15	TRBJ2-7	TRBD2	TGTGCCAGCAGCTCATTAGCGGGATCCGTCTACGAGCAGTACTTC	CASSSLAGSVYEQYF
TRBV28	-	13	TRBJ1-2	-	TGTGCCAGCAGTATAATAAGAGGCTATGGCTACACCTTC	CASSIIRGYGYTF
TRBV7-2	once	16	TRBJ2-3	TRBD1	TGTGCCAGCAGCTTATACAGGGGATTAGGGACAGATACGCAGTATTTT	CASSLYRGLGTDTQYF
TRBV28	-	15	TRBJ2-7	-	TGTGCCAGCCCTATGCCCTCTGAACTACCTTACGAGCAGTACTTC	CASPMPSELPYEQYF
TRBV18	-	16	TRBJ2-1	-	TGTGCCAGCTCCCCCAGCCTAGGCAGGGGAGACAATGAGCATTTCTTC	CASSPSLGRGDNEHFF
TRBV28	-	13	TRBJ1-2	-	TGTGCCAGCAGTCTCAGGGTGGTCTATGGCTACACCTTC	CASSLRVVYGYTF
TRBV9	once	14	TRBJ1-2	TRBD1	TGTGCCAGCAGCGTGGGACAGGGGAACTATGGCTACACCTTC	CASSVGQGNYGYTF
TRBV25-1	-	14	TRBJ1-5	TRBD1	TGTGCCAGCAGTGCCACAGGGGTGCCTCAGCCCCAGCATTTT	CASSATGVPQPQHF
TRBV27	-	14	TRBJ1-5	TRBD1	TGTGCCAGCAGGGACGGGACAGGGAATCAGCCCCAGCATTTT	CASRDGTGNQPQHF
TRBV28	-	12	TRBJ1-1	TRBD1	TGTGCCAGCAGCAGGGGGCGGATTGAAGCTTTCTTT	CASSRGRIEAFF
TRBV11-3	-	15	TRBJ2-7	-	TGTGCCAGCAGCAGTCGACAGCTTCTCGCCTACGAGCAGTACTTC	CASSSRQLLAYEQYF
TRBV11-3	-	15	TRBJ2-3	-	TGTGCCAGCAGCTTAGGATTAGCGGTCACAGATACGCAGTATTTT	CASSLGLAVTDTQYF
TRBV28	-	15	TRBJ2-7	TRBD1	TGTGCCAGCAGTGGTCACAGGGGTACCTCCTACGAGCAGTACTTC	CASSGHRGTSYEQYF
TRBV11-2	few	13	TRBJ2-1	-	TGTGCCAGCAGCTTAAGTGGTAGCCGATCGCAGTTCTTC	CASSLSGSRSQFF